These 29 T cell receptor beta chains were sequenced from one sample in a study of regulatory T cells in long-lasting Graves disease (dated by TCRdb to the early 2020s). Library creation used multiplex PCR. Reads for this sample came from an Illumina HiSeq 4000. iRepertoire HTBI primers and Arm-PCR amplification of CDR3 regions were used to construct TCR beta libraries. TCRdb trimmed public reads at Q25 via fastp, called clones via MiXCR and kept in-frame beta chains. Identical CDR3 proteins give one entry, which carries the most common genes and DNA. For this sample there are about 470,000 distinct CDR3 sequences; 14% to 15% appear just once. The top ten constitute roughly 17% of the sample. The time point label for this specimen denotes: newly diagnosed GD, antithyroid drugs for less than 3 months. For both TCR sequencing and RNA sequencing, RNA was extracted from PBMCs in TRIzol. This same sample was also part of a study on T cells in Graves' hyperthyroidism and ophthalmopathy.

This material consisted of peripheral blood mononuclear cells (PBMCs), taken at new diagnosis, from a patient treated with antithyroid drugs. Receptors originate from a woman aged 25 to 45 with Graves disease. Donor details come from another sample of the same person, matched by shared clones.

This sequence joins TRBV29-1 and TRBJ2-1; D is tentatively TRBD1 or TRBD2 (7 bases each). Germline V gene sequence: CDR1 SQVTM, CDR2 ANQGSEA. V was trimmed by 3 bases and J by 2 bases, leaving 17 bases between them. The CDR3 spans 16 residues. The CDR3 sequence is CSVEGGGTDAYNEQFF. CDR3 DNA: TGCAGCGTTGAGGGGGGGGGGACAGACGCCTACAATGAGCAGTTCTTC.

Many counts were recorded for this clonotype. The V call is TRBV6-1, the J call TRBJ2-5; maybe TRBD2 (6 bases). In germline, CDR1 is MNHNS, CDR2 SASEGT. The CDR3 sequence is 15 residues long. The V end lost 2 bases, the J end lost 2 bases, and 12 bases lay between the germline ends. The CDR3 region has the DNA TGTGCCAGCAGTGAAAAGGGAGGTGGGCAAGAGACCCAGTACTTC. This encodes CASSEKGGGQETQYF.

This clonotype was seen ten or more times. The V gene is TRBV12-3 or TRBV12-4, the J gene TRBJ2-7; 10 nucleotides line up with TRBD2. The ends lost 3 bases at V and 6 bases at J; junction bases unmatched: 5. This CDR3 is built from 14 residues. In DNA form, the CDR3 reads TGTGCCAGCAGTTTCGGGGGACTAGCGCCCGAGCAGTACTTC. Translating it yields CASSFGGLAPEQYF.

Many counts were recorded for this clonotype. The chain joins TRBV24-1 to TRBJ2-1; 11 bases fit TRBD2. CDR1 and CDR2 (germline): KGHDR, SFDVKD. Trimming removed 2 bases from V and 8 bases from J; junction bases left unmatched: 7. The CDR3 spans 16 residues. The CDR3 is CATSDYTSGSYDEQFF. CDR3 nucleotides: TGTGCCACCAGTGATTACACTAGCGGGAGTTATGATGAGCAGTTCTTC.

The J gene is TRBJ2-1, the V gene TRBV9, with TRBD2 matching over 10 bases. V shed 1 base, J shed 5 bases, and the junction held 0 bases outside the gene matches. CDR1 and CDR2 from the germline V gene are SGDLS and YYNGEE. The CDR3 runs to 14 residues. Here the CDR3 DNA reads TGTGCCAGCAGCGTAACTAGCGGGAACAATGAGCAGTTCTTC. Translated: CASSVTSGNNEQFF.

Many counts were recorded for this clonotype. CDR3 residues: CAWSVYSGGKNIQYF. The CDR3 bases are TGTGCCTGGAGTGTCTACAGCGGGGGCAAAAACATTCAGTACTTC. V and J are TRBV30 and TRBJ2-4, with TRBD2 matching 8 bases. The CDR3 consists of 15 residues. The V gene end was trimmed by 0 bases and the J gene end by 3 bases; junction bases not matched to a gene: 4. From germline, CDR1 is GTSNPN and CDR2 SVGIG (reference sequence).

At least ten counts were recorded for this clonotype. This chain connects TRBV12-5 to TRBJ2-2; perhaps TRBD2 as D (5 bases). The V gene's germline CDR1 is LGHNT and CDR2 FRNRAP. Between the trimmed V and J ends, which lost 0 bases and 6 bases, there was a span of 5 bases. The CDR3 runs 13 residues. The CDR3 here is CASGLVAAGELFF. The CDR3 nucleotides are TGTGCTAGTGGTTTGGTAGCGGCCGGGGAGCTGTTTTTT.

This clonotype was counted at least ten times. The chain combines TRBV7-2 with TRBJ2-5; D remains ambiguous. V was clipped by 3 bases and J by 2 bases, with 13 bases between them. CDR3 length equals 15 residues. CDR1 is SGHTA, CDR2 FQGNSA, per germline. The CDR3 nucleotides read TGTGCCAGCAGCTTTGAACGCCAACGTCAAGAGACCCAGTACTTC. Translated: CASSFERQRQETQYF.

This chain connects TRBV6-1 to TRBJ1-2; D uncertain. This CDR3 has 12 amino acids. V shed 4 bases and J shed 5 bases, with 8 bases lying between them. Germline CDR1 reads MNHNS; CDR2 reads SASEGT. The CDR3 coding sequence is TGTGCCAGCAGTGCCGAGAGGTATGGCTACACCTTC. Amino acids: CASSAERYGYTF.

This clonotype was seen ten or more times. The chain uses TRBV7-8 and TRBJ2-7, with D hard to call. V lost 4 bases to trimming and J lost 7 bases, with 14 bases between them. The CDR3 totals 13 residues. Germline loops: CDR1 SGHVS, CDR2 FQNEAQ. The CDR3 region has the DNA TGTGCCAGCAGCTCAAGGGTCCCCGCGGAGCAGTACTTC. Protein product: CASSSRVPAEQYF.

The table lists this clonotype with many counts. V is TRBV24-1 and J is TRBJ1-2; TRBD1 matches 8 bases. CDR3 length: 14 residues. V lost 2 bases to trimming and J lost 4 bases; unmatched junction nucleotides: 2. Germline V gene lookup returns CDR1 KGHDR and CDR2 SFDVKD. In DNA form, the CDR3 reads TGTGCCACCAGTGATTGGACAGGGACCTATGGCTACACCTTC. This codes for CATSDWTGTYGYTF.

The V gene is TRBV9, the J gene TRBJ1-1; 9 nucleotides line up with TRBD1. This CDR3 has 15 residues. The germline V gene encodes CDR1 SGDLS and CDR2 YYNGEE. V gave up 4 bases and J gave up 3 bases; unmatched junction bases: 7. As DNA, the CDR3 is TGTGCCAGCAGCCTTACAGGGGGCTTGGACACTGAAGCTTTCTTT. As protein: CASSLTGGLDTEAFF.

Many counts were recorded for this clonotype. The V and J genes are TRBV12-3 or TRBV12-4 and TRBJ2-2; D ambiguous. The V end was cut by 7 bases, the J end by 5 bases, with 11 bases between. The CDR3 is 13 residues long. In DNA form, the CDR3 reads TGTGCCAGCACTTTGGGGTTAACCGGGGAGCTGTTTTTT. Its protein product is CASTLGLTGELFF.

This clonotype was counted at least ten times. The chain recombines TRBV4-1 with TRBJ2-7; 8 bases align to TRBD1. In germline, CDR1 is MGHRA, CDR2 YSYEKL. The CDR3 loop spans 14 amino acids. J was trimmed by 3 bases and V by 5 bases; bases with no gene match: 6. CDR3 DNA sequence: TGCGCCAGCAGCGACCAGGGGGCGGACTACGAGCAGTACTTC. It translates to CASSDQGADYEQYF.

DNA of the CDR3: TGTGCCAGCAGGCACTCGTCACGCCCACTCTACGAGCAGTACTTC. It yields the protein CASRHSSRPLYEQYF. The J gene is TRBJ2-7, the V gene TRBV3-1, with D unclear. There are 15 residues in the CDR3. Trimming left V 6 bases short and J 3 bases short, with 18 bases between. Per the germline V gene, CDR1 is LGHDT and CDR2 is YNNKEL (reference sequence).

This clonotype was observed a handful of times. The CDR3 DNA follows: TGTGCCAGCAGCCCCCTTTCCCCCAGGACTAAGAACTATGGCTACACCTTC. Residues: CASSPLSPRTKNYGYTF. The chain links TRBV14 to TRBJ1-2; D gene unclear. The V gene's germline CDR1 is SGHDN and CDR2 FVKESK. There are 17 residues in the CDR3. V was shortened by 4 bases and J by 2 bases, with 20 bases between the two germline ends.

The chain couples TRBV19 to TRBJ1-1; D not resolved. Germline CDR1 is LNHDA and CDR2 is SQIVND (reference sequence). This CDR3 comprises 13 residues. Trimming took 7 bases from V and 3 from J, leaving 12 bases between them. For the CDR3, the DNA is TGTGCCAGTAAAGACAAGGTGGACACTGAAGCTTTCTTT. It encodes CASKDKVDTEAFF.

The chain uses TRBV7-3 and TRBJ2-2; no clear D. V was trimmed by 1 base and J by 8 bases, leaving 8 bases between them. Germline CDR1 is SGHTA and CDR2 is FQGTGA. This CDR3 is built from 13 residues. CDR3 sequence: CASSLIFRGELFF. In nucleotides, the CDR3 is TGTGCCAGCAGCTTAATCTTTAGGGGGGAGCTGTTTTTT.

This clonotype showed up many times. This chain connects TRBV28 to TRBJ1-1; weak D call: TRBD1 (5 bases). V was clipped by 3 bases and J by 10 bases, with 18 bases between them. The CDR3 contains 14 residues. CDR1 MDHEN and CDR2 SYDVKM come from the germline V gene. The CDR3 loop is CASSFRDAGSRAFF. The CDR3 region has the DNA TGTGCCAGCAGTTTTCGGGACGCCGGATCGCGAGCTTTCTTT.

The J gene is TRBJ2-4, the V gene TRBV19; D not resolved. This CDR3 is built from 15 residues. CDR1 is LNHDA, CDR2 SQIVND, per germline (reference sequence). Trimming left V 5 bases short and J 2 bases short, with 13 bases between. The CDR3 nucleotides are TGTGCCAGTAGTCCTTCTCGGTTGTCCAAAAACATTCAGTACTTC. This gives the protein CASSPSRLSKNIQYF.

The chain couples TRBV24-1 to TRBJ2-7; 8 bases align to TRBD1. The CDR3 is made up of 18 amino acids. The germline V gene encodes CDR1 KGHDR and CDR2 SFDVKD. Trimming cost V 1 base and J 2 bases; bases outside gene matches: 12. CDR3 protein: CATSDLFSKGTGTYEQYF. The CDR3 region has the DNA TGTGCCACCAGTGATTTATTCTCCAAAGGGACAGGAACCTACGAGCAGTACTTC.

In this sample, this clonotype turned up many times. The chain uses TRBV5-6 and TRBJ2-7; D may match TRBD1 or TRBD2 (5 bases each). Germline lookup yields CDR1 SGHDT and CDR2 YYEEEE. The V and J ends lost 4 bases and 6 bases respectively, with 20 bases between them. The CDR3 loop spans 15 amino acids. This CDR3 is CASSPPSGRRSEQYF. The CDR3 nucleotides read TGTGCCAGCAGCCCGCCGTCGGGGCGTCGCAGCGAGCAGTACTTC.

This clonotype was detected a few times. The rearrangement uses TRBV4-1 and TRBJ2-1, with D uncertain. This CDR3 is 14 amino acids long. The germline V gene encodes CDR1 MGHRA and CDR2 YSYEKL. The V gene lost 6 bases and the J gene lost 2 bases, with 11 bases spanning the gap. The CDR3 nucleotides are TGCGCCAGCAGGCTATCTGACCCCTACAATGAGCAGTTCTTC. Protein: CASRLSDPYNEQFF.

This clonotype has just a few counts. This chain links TRBV7-9 with TRBJ2-7, with TRBD1 as a possible D gene (6 bases). Trimming took 6 bases from V and 5 from J, leaving 23 bases between them. CDR3 length: 16 residues. CDR1 SEHNR and CDR2 FQNEAQ come from the germline V gene (reference sequence). Here the CDR3 reads CASRPLGRGNRDEQYF. In DNA, the CDR3 is TGTGCCAGCAGGCCACTGGGCAGGGGCAACCGGGACGAGCAGTACTTC. The full variable domain, in which reference TRBV7-9 and TRBJ2-7 provide the parts outside the CDR3, is DTGVSQNPRHKITKRGQNVTFRCDPISEHNRLYWYRQTLGQGPEFLTYFQNEAQLEKSRLLSDRFSAERPKGSFSTLEIQRTEQGDSAMYLCASRPLGRGNRDEQYFGPGTRLTVT.

This clonotype was seen ten or more times. The chain recombines TRBV7-9 with TRBJ2-1; TRBD2 matches at 8 bases. V shed 5 bases, J shed 2 bases, and the junction held 8 bases outside the gene matches. CDR1 SEHNR and CDR2 FQNEAQ come from the germline V gene (reference sequence). This CDR3 has 16 residues. Here the CDR3 reads CASSREGSGPYNEQFF. CDR3 nucleotide sequence: TGTGCCAGCAGCCGGGAGGGATCTGGTCCCTACAATGAGCAGTTCTTC.

This clonotype was recorded many times. V and J are TRBV27 and TRBJ2-5; possibly TRBD2 for D (6 bases). This CDR3 region has 14 residues. The V end was cut by 5 bases, the J end by 2 bases, with 12 bases between. Per germline, CDR1 MNHEY and CDR2 SMNVEV (reference sequence). This CDR3 reads CASSTLGRQETQYF. The CDR3 DNA sequence: TGTGCCAGCAGTACCCTTGGGAGGCAAGAGACCCAGTACTTC.

This clonotype was observed many times. The gene calls are TRBV6-5 and TRBJ2-7; D is unresolved. Deletions cut 2 bases from V and 2 bases from J, with 7 bases between. The CDR3 runs to 13 residues. Germline lookup yields CDR1 MNHEY and CDR2 SVGAGI. For the CDR3, the DNA is TGTGCCAGCAGTTACGGCGCAACCTACGAGCAGTACTTC. It translates to CASSYGATYEQYF.

This clonotype was seen ten or more times. The chain has TRBV3-1 and TRBJ2-7; TRBD2 aligns across 7 bases. The CDR3 runs to 14 residues. Looked up from germline, CDR1 is LGHDT and CDR2 is YNNKEL (reference sequence). The junction had 6 bases not matched to a gene; V was cut back by 3 bases and J by 4 bases. This CDR3 reads CASSQPGGSYEQYF. For the CDR3, the DNA is TGTGCCAGCAGCCAGCCTGGCGGGAGTTACGAGCAGTACTTC.

The gene calls are TRBV24-1 and TRBJ1-2; 7 bases agree with TRBD1. Trimming removed 3 bases from V and 4 bases from J; junction bases left unmatched: 4. Germline values: CDR1 KGHDR, CDR2 SFDVKD. The CDR3 runs 14 residues. The chain's CDR3 is CATSDPNRGYGYTF. DNA for the CDR3: TGTGCCACCAGTGATCCCAACAGGGGCTATGGCTACACCTTC.